In this sample, the clone carrying this T cell receptor beta chain turned up many times. Its antigen remains unidentified. The CDR3 extends over 13 amino acids. Trimming left V 1 base short and J 5 bases short, with 7 bases between. Germline lookup yields CDR1 SGHTA and CDR2 FQGNSA. The sample comes from a study of identical twins. The study, taken as a whole, reports: Cord blood beta clonotypes that were abundant carried fewer insertions, and memory repertoires showed no such trend.

Among all donors, each was a healthy Caucasian. Each CDR3 protein is one row after TCRdb ran MiXCR on the 5' RACE reads. The repertoire consists of hundreds of thousands of distinct CDR3 sequences, with over 8.5% occurring once and the leading ten covering around 0.95%. Another study also made use of these data, one on yellow fever vaccine responses in identical twins. From that study: Convergence reportedly seemed to mark part of the twins' vaccine T cell response, with personalization marking the rest.

The clonotype comes from a woman aged 18-29 years in good health. J is TRBJ2-3 and V is TRBV7-2, with unresolved D. The sample consisted of PBMCs. The CDR3, as DNA: TGTGCCAGCAGCTTAGAATTGGAAGATACGCAGTATTTT. Translation: CASSLELEDTQYF.